These 15 T cell receptor beta chains share one sample of origin, sequenced in a study of PD-L1 blockade in urothelial cancer. The time point denotes: pretreatment peripheral blood. Data came from immunoSEQ multiplex PCR; TCRdb stores just in-frame clones and leaves some out. The sample holds roughly 87,000 clones, 89% seen once. The sequences come from PBMCs, collected around atezolizumab (anti-PD-L1) treatment. These receptors were obtained from a woman of 80 years or more with urothelial cancer.

The chain uses TRBV28 and TRBJ1-3, with D possibly TRBD1 on 6 matching bases. The CDR3 has 14 residues. CDR1 is MDHEN and CDR2 is SYDVKM in the germline V gene. V dropped 7 bases and J dropped 3 bases, with 13 bases sitting between them. CDR3 DNA sequence: TGTGCCAGCAATACCCCGACAGGTGGAAACACCATATATTTT. This codes for CASNTPTGGNTIYF.

J is TRBJ1-2 and V is TRBV10-3; no definite D call. The CDR3 covers 13 residues. V lost 6 bases to trimming and J lost 8 bases, with 16 bases between them. CDR1 is ENHRY, CDR2 SYGVKD, per germline. Written as DNA, the CDR3 is TGTGCCATCAGCGGGGATTTGGATGGGGGCTACACCTTC. Translated: CAISGDLDGGYTF.

The chain joins TRBV18 to TRBJ1-3; no clear D gene. Trimming removed 5 bases from V and 6 bases from J, with 11 bases in between. Germline loops: CDR1 KGHSH, CDR2 LQKENI. This CDR3 has 13 residues. CDR3 protein: CASSSTPQNTIYF. The CDR3 region has the DNA TGTGCCAGCTCATCCACTCCCCAAAACACCATATATTTT.

The rearrangement joins TRBV19 to TRBJ2-2; D is unresolved. The CDR3 is made up of 16 amino acids. Germline-derived CDR1 and CDR2 are LNHDA and SQIVND (reference sequence). V lost 3 bases to trimming and J lost 1 base, with 12 bases between them. For the CDR3, the DNA is TGTGCCAGTAGTATTTACCGAGGCCGGAACACCGGGGAGCTGTTTTTT. Translated, it gives CASSIYRGRNTGELFF. The whole variable domain, remainder taken from reference TRBV19 and TRBJ2-2, is DGGITQSPKYLFRKEGQNVTLSCEQNLNHDAMYWYRQDPGQGLRLIYYSQIVNDFQKGDIAEGYSVSREKKESFPLTVTSAQKNPTAFYLCASSIYRGRNTGELFFGEGSRLTVL.

The chain uses TRBV5-4 and TRBJ1-2; 9 bases match TRBD1. From germline, CDR1 is SGHNT and CDR2 YYREEE (reference sequence). The CDR3 extends over 15 amino acids. The V gene end was trimmed by 4 bases and the J gene end by 7 bases; junction bases not matched to a gene: 11. CDR3 amino acids: CASSVGQGLPSGYTF. The CDR3 region has the DNA TGTGCCAGCAGCGTGGGACAGGGCCTACCAAGTGGCTACACCTTC.

The chain links TRBV5-4 to TRBJ2-5; 8 bases are shared with TRBD1. In germline, CDR1 is SGHNT, CDR2 YYREEE (reference sequence). Trimming took 0 bases from V and 0 from J; bases not matched to a gene: 4. This CDR3 is 16 amino acids long. This CDR3 is CASSLGTGSYQETQYF. CDR3 nucleotide sequence: TGTGCCAGCAGCTTGGGGACAGGGTCGTACCAAGAGACCCAGTACTTC.

This chain joins TRBV4-2 and TRBJ2-7, with 7 bases that match TRBD2. The CDR3 has 14 amino acids. Germline CDR1 and CDR2: LGHNA and YNFKEQ. V lost 4 bases, J lost 5 bases, and 8 bases stayed unmatched. This CDR3 reads CASSPSGRDDEQYF. CDR3 bases: TGTGCCAGCAGCCCTTCTGGGAGGGATGACGAGCAGTACTTC.

The V gene is TRBV10-3, the J gene TRBJ2-1, with D perhaps TRBD2 (6 bases). CDR3 length: 13 residues. V was pared by 8 bases and J by 5 bases, with 13 bases between. Germline values: CDR1 ENHRY, CDR2 SYGVKD. The DNA of the CDR3 is TGTGCCATCTCGGACTACCCCAACAATGAGCAGTTCTTC. Translation: CAISDYPNNEQFF.

The V gene is TRBV19, the J gene TRBJ2-2, with a possible D match to TRBD2 (6 bases). The V gene lost 2 bases and the J gene lost 2 bases, with 9 bases spanning the gap. CDR1 LNHDA and CDR2 SQIVND come from the germline V gene (reference sequence). The CDR3 contains 15 residues. CDR3 residues: CASSINGRNTGELFF. CDR3 DNA sequence: TGTGCCAGTAGTATAAACGGGAGAAACACCGGGGAGCTGTTTTTT.

This chain joins TRBV14 and TRBJ1-1; D may be TRBD1 (5 bases). The CDR3 spans 13 residues. Germline CDR1 is SGHDN and CDR2 is FVKESK. Trimming left V 4 bases short and J 10 bases short, with 16 bases between. In DNA, the CDR3 is TGTGCCAGCAGCCTCCTGGGGGGGGGTTCAGCTTTCTTT. Translated: CASSLLGGGSAFF. Full variable domain (rest looked up from reference TRBV14 and TRBJ1-1): EAGVTQFPSHSVIEKGQTVTLRCDPISGHDNLYWYRRVMGKEIKFLLHFVKESKQDESGMPNNRFLAERTGGTYSTLKVQPAELEDSGVYFCASSLLGGGSAFFGQGTRLTVV.

The genes are TRBV27 and TRBJ1-3; the D is unclear. In germline, CDR1 is MNHEY, CDR2 SMNVEV (reference sequence). The CDR3 consists of 15 residues. V lost 1 base, J lost 0 bases, and 7 bases lay in between. Here the CDR3 reads CASSLFWASGNTIYF. The CDR3 DNA reads TGTGCCAGCAGTTTATTTTGGGCCTCTGGAAACACCATATATTTT.

V gene TRBV7-2 combines with J gene TRBJ1-1; TRBD1 matches at 7 bases. The CDR3 runs to 14 residues. Per germline, CDR1 SGHTA and CDR2 FQGNSA. V lost 5 bases, J lost 5 bases, and 8 bases stayed unmatched. The CDR3 reads CASSRRQGGTEAFF. In nucleotides, the CDR3 is TGTGCCAGCAGCAGAAGACAGGGAGGAACTGAAGCTTTCTTT. Based on the CDR3 plus reference TRBV7-2 and TRBJ1-1, the full variable domain is GAGVSQSPSNKVTEKGKDVELRCDPISGHTALYWYRQSLGQGLEFLIYFQGNSAPDKSGLPSDRFSAERTGGSVSTLTIQRTQQEDSAVYLCASSRRQGGTEAFFGQGTRLTVV.

This clone has a handful of counts. This sequence joins TRBV7-2 and TRBJ1-2, with 7 bases fitting TRBD1. CDR1 and CDR2 (germline): SGHTA, FQGNSA. The CDR3 runs 14 residues. Trimming took 1 base from V and 8 from J; bases not matched to a gene: 7. The CDR3 coding sequence is TGTGCCAGCAGCTTAGACGTAGGGGGCGCAGGCTACACCTTC. This translates into CASSLDVGGAGYTF.

The rearrangement links TRBV19 to TRBJ2-2; TRBD1 agrees at 11 bases. CDR3 length: 17 amino acids. With V trimmed by 1 base and J by 4 bases, 5 bases remained unmatched. Germline V gene lookup returns CDR1 LNHDA and CDR2 SQIVND (reference sequence). The CDR3 region is CASSIGDRGTGTGELFF. In DNA, the CDR3 is TGTGCCAGTAGTATAGGGGACAGGGGGACCGGCACCGGGGAGCTGTTTTTT.

V is TRBV28 and J is TRBJ2-1; unclear D gene. Germline V gene sequence: CDR1 MDHEN, CDR2 SYDVKM. CDR3 size: 18 residues. V lost 4 bases and J 0 bases, leaving 19 bases between the germline ends. The CDR3 here is CASSYSQAPSFSYNEQFF. DNA of the CDR3: TGTGCCAGCAGTTATTCCCAAGCACCAAGCTTCTCCTACAATGAGCAGTTCTTC.